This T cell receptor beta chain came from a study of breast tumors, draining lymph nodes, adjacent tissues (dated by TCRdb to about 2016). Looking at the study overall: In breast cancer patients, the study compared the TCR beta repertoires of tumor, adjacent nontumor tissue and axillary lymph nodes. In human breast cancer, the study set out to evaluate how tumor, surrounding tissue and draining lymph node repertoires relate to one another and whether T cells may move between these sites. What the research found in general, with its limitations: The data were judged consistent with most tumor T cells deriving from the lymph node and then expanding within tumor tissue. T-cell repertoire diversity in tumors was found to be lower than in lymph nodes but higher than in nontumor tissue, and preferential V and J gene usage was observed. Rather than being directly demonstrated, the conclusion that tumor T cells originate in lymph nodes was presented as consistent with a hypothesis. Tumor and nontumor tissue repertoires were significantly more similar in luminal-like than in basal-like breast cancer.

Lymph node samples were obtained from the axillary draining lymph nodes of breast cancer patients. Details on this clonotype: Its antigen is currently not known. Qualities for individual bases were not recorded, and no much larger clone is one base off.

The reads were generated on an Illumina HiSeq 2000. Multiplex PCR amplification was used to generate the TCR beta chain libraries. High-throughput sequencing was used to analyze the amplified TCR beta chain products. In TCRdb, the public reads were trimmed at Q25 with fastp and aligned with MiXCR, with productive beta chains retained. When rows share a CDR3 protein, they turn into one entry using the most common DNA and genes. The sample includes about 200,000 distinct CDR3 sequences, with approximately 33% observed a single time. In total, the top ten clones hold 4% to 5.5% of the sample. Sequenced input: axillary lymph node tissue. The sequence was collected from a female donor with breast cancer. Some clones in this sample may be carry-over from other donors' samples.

The nucleotides read TGCAGTGCTAGAGATGTCACTAGCGGGGGGACCAGGGCCCAGTACTTC. This codes for CSARDVTSGGTRAQYF. This chain joins TRBV20-1 to TRBJ2-5; 12 junctional bases match TRBD2. Germline trimming amounts to 0 bases on V and 9 bases on J, with 11 as the count of junction bases outside the gene matches. There are 16 amino acids in the CDR3, from cysteine to phenylalanine inclusive. Of all the DNA, just the CDR3 is kept, 48 bases in frame from base 1. Sequences DFQATT (CDR1) and SNEGSKA (CDR2) are obtained from the germline V gene (reference sequence).